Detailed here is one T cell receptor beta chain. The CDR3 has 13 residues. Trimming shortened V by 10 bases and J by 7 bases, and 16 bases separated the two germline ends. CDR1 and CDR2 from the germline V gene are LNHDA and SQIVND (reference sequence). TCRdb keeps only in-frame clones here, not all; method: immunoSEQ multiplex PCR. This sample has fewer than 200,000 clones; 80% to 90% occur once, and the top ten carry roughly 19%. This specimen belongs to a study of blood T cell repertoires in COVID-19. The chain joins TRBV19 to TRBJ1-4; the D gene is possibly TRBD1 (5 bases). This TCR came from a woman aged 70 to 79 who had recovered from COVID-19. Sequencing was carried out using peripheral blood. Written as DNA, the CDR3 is TGTGCCACCCTTAGGGGCCAAGGTGAAAAACTGTTTTTT. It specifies CATLRGQGEKLFF.